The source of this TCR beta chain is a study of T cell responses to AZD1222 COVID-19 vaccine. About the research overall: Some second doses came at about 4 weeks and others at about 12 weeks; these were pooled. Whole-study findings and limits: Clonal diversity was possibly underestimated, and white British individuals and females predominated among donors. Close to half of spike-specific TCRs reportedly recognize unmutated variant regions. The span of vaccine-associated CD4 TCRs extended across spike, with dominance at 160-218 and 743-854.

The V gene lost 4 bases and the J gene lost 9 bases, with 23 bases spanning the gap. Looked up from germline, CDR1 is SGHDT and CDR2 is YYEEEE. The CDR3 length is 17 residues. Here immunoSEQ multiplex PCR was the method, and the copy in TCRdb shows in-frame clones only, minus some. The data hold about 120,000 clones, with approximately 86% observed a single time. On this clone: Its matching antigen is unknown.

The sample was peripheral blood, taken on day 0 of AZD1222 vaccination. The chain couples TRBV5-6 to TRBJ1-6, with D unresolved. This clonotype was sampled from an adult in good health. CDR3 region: CASSPRLAGIIGSPLHF. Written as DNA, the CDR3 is TGTGCCAGCAGCCCCCGCCTGGCCGGAATAATAGGTTCACCCCTCCACTTT.